Below are 13 T cell receptor beta chains sequenced from a single sample in a study of regulatory T cells in long-lasting Graves disease (dated by TCRdb to the early 2020s). Libraries came from multiplex PCR. The reads were generated on an Illumina HiSeq 4000. TCR beta libraries were built with iRepertoire HTBI primers and Arm-PCR amplification of CDR3 regions. The raw public data were reprocessed by TCRdb itself: fastp quality trimming at Q25, MiXCR clonotype calling, in-frame beta chains only. Identical CDR3 protein sequences are pooled into one entry, listed with their most common genes and DNA. This sample has 450,000 to 500,000 distinct CDR3 sequences in its table, and about a sixth of those were observed once. 9% to 15% of the sample goes to the ten largest clones. In the paper's terms, the time point label means: newly diagnosed GD, antithyroid drugs for less than 3 months. RNA was extracted from PBMCs in TRIzol for both TCR sequencing and RNA sequencing.

These same records also appear under a second study, on T cells in Graves' hyperthyroidism and ophthalmopathy.

The source material was peripheral blood mononuclear cells (PBMCs), sampled at new diagnosis, from a patient treated with antithyroid drugs. These receptors came from a man aged 40-49 years with Graves disease. Donor details come from another sample of the same person, matched by shared clones.

V and J are TRBV28 and TRBJ2-2, with TRBD2 matching over 9 bases. Trimming at V came to 1 base and at J to 6 bases, leaving 9 bases not matched to a gene. CDR1 is MDHEN and CDR2 is SYDVKM in the germline V gene. The CDR3 sequence is 17 residues long. The CDR3 DNA is TGTGCCAGCAGTTTATTATTTAGCGGGAGTGGGCCCGGGGAGCTGTTTTTT. Its translation: CASSLLFSGSGPGELFF.

Many counts were recorded for this clonotype. The rearrangement links TRBV7-2 to TRBJ2-7; 12 bases fit TRBD2. CDR3 length: 18 residues. Looked up from germline, CDR1 is SGHTA and CDR2 is FQGNSA. V lost 1 base and J lost 0; bases outside the gene matches: 7. The CDR3 here is CASSLDGPSGRGSYEQYF. In nucleotides, the CDR3 is TGTGCCAGCAGCTTAGATGGGCCTAGCGGGAGGGGCTCCTACGAGCAGTACTTC.

The chain has TRBV4-1 and TRBJ2-2; 7 nucleotides align to TRBD2. The CDR3 has 17 residues. Germline-derived CDR1 and CDR2 are MGHRA and YSYEKL. The J segment lost 6 bases and the V segment lost 0 bases, leaving 10 bases of the junction unmatched. The CDR3 nucleotides read TGCGCCAGCAGCCAAGAAAAAGCGGGACTATTTGCCGGGGAGCTGTTTTTT. Residues: CASSQEKAGLFAGELFF.

V and J are TRBV4-2 and TRBJ1-2; tentative D call: TRBD1 (6 bases). Per germline, CDR1 LGHNA and CDR2 YNFKEQ. V lost 0 bases and J lost 4, with 18 bases in between. The CDR3 is 17 amino acids. CDR3 loop: CASSQEVHSTGSYGYTF. CDR3 nucleotide sequence: TGTGCCAGCAGCCAAGAGGTACACTCGACAGGAAGCTATGGCTACACCTTC.

J is TRBJ2-1 and V is TRBV15; no reliable D call. Germline V gives CDR1 LNHNV, CDR2 YYDKDF (reference sequence). Trimming removed 8 bases at V and 2 bases at J, with 13 bases between. The CDR3 has 14 residues. The DNA of the CDR3 is TGTGCCACCGAAGAGGACGGGCCCTACAATGAGCAGTTCTTC. Translating it yields CATEEDGPYNEQFF.

This CDR3 reads CASSYGDAWAFF. The CDR3 DNA is TGTGCCAGCAGCTACGGAGACGCTTGGGCTTTCTTT. The chain couples TRBV7-9 to TRBJ1-1, with unresolved D. Germline-derived CDR1 and CDR2 are SEHNR and FQNEAQ (reference sequence). The CDR3 runs to 12 residues. The germline V and J ends were trimmed by 4 bases and 11 bases, with 14 bases remaining between them.

This clonotype was seen at least ten times. The chain uses TRBV2 and TRBJ2-3, with TRBD2 matching over 9 bases. The germline CDR1 and CDR2 sequences are SNHLY and FYNNEI. Trimming at V came to 6 bases and at J to 0 bases, leaving 4 bases not matched to a gene. There are 15 residues in the CDR3. This CDR3 is CASRGTSSSTDTQYF. The DNA for the CDR3 is TGTGCCAGCAGAGGGACTAGCAGTAGCACAGATACGCAGTATTTT. The variable domain in full, with the rest retrieved from reference TRBV2 and TRBJ2-3, is EPEVTQTPSHQVTQMGQEVILRCVPISNHLYFYWYRQILGQKVEFLVSFYNNEISEKSEIFDDQFSVERPDGSNFTLKIRSTKLEDSAMYFCASRGTSSSTDTQYFGPGTRLTVL.

This clonotype occurred a few times. DNA of the CDR3: TGTGCCAGCAGTGGGGGACTAGCGGGATTCGACGAGCAGTACTTC. Its translation: CASSGGLAGFDEQYF. The chain combines TRBV12-3 or TRBV12-4 with TRBJ2-7; 13 nucleotides agree with TRBD2. The CDR3 totals 15 residues. The V gene end was trimmed by 5 bases and the J gene end by 5 bases; junction bases not matched to a gene: 6.

The chain joins TRBV7-3 to TRBJ2-5; D perhaps matches TRBD1 (6 bases). This CDR3 contains 15 residues. Trimming removed 5 bases at V and 3 bases at J, with 16 bases between. Germline CDR1 SGHTA, CDR2 FQGTGA. CDR3 loop: CASSPRTGQKETQYF. CDR3 nucleotides: TGTGCCAGCAGCCCGCGAACCGGACAGAAAGAGACCCAGTACTTC. The whole variable domain, filled in from reference TRBV7-3 and TRBJ2-5, reads GAGVSQTPSNKVTEKGKYVELRCDPISGHTALYWYRQSLGQGPEFLIYFQGTGAADDSGLPNDRFFAVRPEGSVSTLKIQRTERGDSAVYLCASSPRTGQKETQYFGPGTRLLVL.

This clonotype was found once. The rearrangement joins TRBV12-3 or TRBV12-4 to TRBJ2-1; 11 positions match TRBD2. The CDR3 sequence is 16 residues long. J was trimmed by 10 bases and V by 5 bases; bases with no gene match: 13. The CDR3 DNA is TGTGCCAGCAGTGCCCAGGCGACTAGCGGGATGGGCGAGCAGTTCTTC. It yields the protein CASSAQATSGMGEQFF.

This clonotype occurred many times. Its ends do not fully match the called genes, so a read error is possible. The rearrangement links TRBV20-1 to TRBJ2-1, with 7 nucleotides matching TRBD2. Per germline, CDR1 DFQATT and CDR2 SNEGSKA (reference sequence). The CDR3 sequence is 13 residues long. CDR3 protein: CSARVGSGLVHGF. The CDR3, as DNA: TGCAGTGCTAGAGTTGGGAGCGGACTAGTCCACGGCTTC.

This clonotype was observed many times. This chain connects TRBV28 to TRBJ2-5, with 11 bases lining up with TRBD2. This CDR3 is built from 16 residues. V lost 8 bases to trimming and J lost 5 bases; unmatched junction nucleotides: 13. Germline V CDR1 and CDR2: MDHEN, SYDVKM. This chain's CDR3 is CASLDTSGSKSETQYF. Written as DNA, the CDR3 is TGTGCCAGCTTGGATACTAGCGGGAGTAAGTCGGAGACCCAGTACTTC.

This clonotype was picked up a small number of times. Because it lacks the conserved phenylalanine or tryptophan at the end, this CDR3 is likely a read error. V usage is TRBV9 and J usage is TRBJ2-7; 7 positions agree with TRBD1. Germline V gene data show CDR1 as SGDLS and CDR2 as YYNGEE. J gave up 4 bases and V 4 bases, and 11 bases lay outside the gene matches. The CDR3 is 15 amino acids. CDR3 coding DNA: TGTGCCAGCAGCCACCGCGATCGACAGGGATACGAGCAGTACATC. Translating gives CASSHRDRQGYEQYI.